This T cell receptor (beta chain) is from a study of blood T cell repertoires in COVID-19. Study information: Researchers got acute and convalescent COVID-19 samples from the United States, Italy and Spain. Sources were T cells, B-cell-depleted T cells, or PBMCs; the material itself was cDNA or gDNA.

Sequenced by immunoSEQ multiplex PCR; TCRdb stores in-frame clones only, minus some. Of roughly 250,000 clones in the sample, roughly four fifths are singletons; the top ten hold approximately 4%. Self-reported history from a screening survey and questionnaire set each donor's cohort. A COVID-19 case was met by exposed participants within 2 weeks before study entry. Sequenced material: PBMCs or T cells enriched from blood (not recorded which). The receptor comes from a woman aged 40 to 55 who had been exposed to COVID-19.

The CDR3 loop is CASSPDRGGTEAFF. The CDR3 coding sequence is TGTGCCAGCTCACCGGACAGGGGAGGGACTGAAGCTTTCTTT. The rearrangement joins TRBV18 to TRBJ1-1; 9 bases align to TRBD1. This CDR3 is built from 14 residues. Germline CDR1 and CDR2: KGHSH and LQKENI. Germline trimming cut 3 bases from V and 5 bases from J; bases unmatched to any gene: 4.